The clone carrying this T cell receptor (beta chain) was seen repeatedly, ten times or more. This record belongs to a study of early T cells in non-severe SARS-CoV-2 infection. Study information: Sequencing of unsorted whole blood was done on bulk RNA, leaving chains unpaired.

The V segment lost 1 base and the J segment 9 bases; nucleotides outside the gene matches: 18. Germline values: CDR1 SGHAT, CDR2 FQNNGV. This CDR3 contains 18 residues. MiXCR, applied by TCRdb to the 5' RACE reads, yields one record per CDR3 protein. The profile shows 70,000 to 90,000 distinct CDR3 sequences, approximately 15% of them singletons. The chain employs TRBV11-2 and TRBJ2-1, with TRBD2 matching 7 bases. The source material was whole blood. The receptor's source is an adult who was a healthcare worker with PCR-confirmed SARS-CoV-2 infection or an uninfected control (not recorded which). CDR3 sequence reads: CASSLGLGMREGRPEQFF. The CDR3 DNA reads as TGTGCCAGCAGCTTAGGTCTCGGGATGAGGGAGGGCCGCCCTGAGCAGTTCTTC.